The clone carrying this TCR beta chain was seen only a few times. This specimen comes from a study of T-cell reconstitution after alpha-beta-depleted transplantation in children. Construction of the TCRbeta library involved unique molecular identifiers. TCRdb used MiXCR to reprocess the PCR reads, holding one entry per CDR3 protein. The sample lists hundreds of thousands of distinct CDR3 sequences; roughly a tenth were seen once. The CDR3 totals 17 residues. Looked up from germline, CDR1 is MNHNS and CDR2 is SASEGT. Trimming removed 5 bases at V and 5 bases at J, with 22 bases between. The rearrangement joins TRBV6-1 to TRBJ2-1, with D maybe TRBD1 (5 bases). Sample: PBMCs from the stem cell graft donor, taken from the stem cell graft. This TCR was recovered from a human donor who donated a stem cell graft to a child with acute myeloid leukemia. The chain's CDR3 is CASSTNLQVTGDNEQFF. In DNA, the CDR3 is TGTGCCAGCAGTACGAACTTACAGGTCACTGGAGACAATGAGCAGTTCTTC.